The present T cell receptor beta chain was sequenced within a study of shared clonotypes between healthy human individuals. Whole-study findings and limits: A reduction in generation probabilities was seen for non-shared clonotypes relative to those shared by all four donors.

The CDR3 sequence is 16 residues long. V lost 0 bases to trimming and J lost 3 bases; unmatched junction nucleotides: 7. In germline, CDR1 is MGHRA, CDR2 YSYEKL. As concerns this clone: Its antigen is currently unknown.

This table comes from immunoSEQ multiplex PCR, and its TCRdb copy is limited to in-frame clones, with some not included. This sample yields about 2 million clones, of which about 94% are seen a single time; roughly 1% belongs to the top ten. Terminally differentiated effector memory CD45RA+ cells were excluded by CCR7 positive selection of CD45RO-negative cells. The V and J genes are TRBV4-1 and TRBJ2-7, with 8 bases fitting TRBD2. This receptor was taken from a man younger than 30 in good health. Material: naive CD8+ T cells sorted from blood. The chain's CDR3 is CASSQDGRGRGYEQYF. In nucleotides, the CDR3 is TGCGCCAGCAGCCAAGACGGGAGGGGCAGGGGCTACGAGCAGTACTTC.